Listed below are T cell receptor beta chains from one sample, sequenced in a study of shared clonotypes between healthy human individuals. Sequenced by immunoSEQ multiplex PCR; TCRdb stores in-frame clones only, minus some. The sample has under 650,000 clones; about 96% are singletons. Sequences were obtained from naive CD4+ T cells sorted from blood. The receptors were sampled from a woman in her 30s in good health. CDR3s include the opening cysteine and the closing phenylalanine or tryptophan. A D gene is named only where the DNA matches it firmly. Only some rows state a clone size, as once, few, many or a class for expanded clones.

J gene,V gene,D gene,clone size,CDR3 protein,CDR3 DNA
TRBJ2-3,TRBV9,.,.,CASSVRVLSSTDTQYF,TGTGCCAGCAGCGTAAGGGTTCTTTCTAGCACAGATACGCAGTATTTT
TRBJ1-5,TRBV19,.,.,CASSGGTGGNQPQHF,TGTGCCAGTAGCGGGGGGACCGGGGGCAATCAGCCCCAGCATTTT
TRBJ1-2,TRBV19,.,.,CASSIPSGSGYTF,TGTGCCAGTAGTATACCGTCGGGGAGTGGCTACACCTTC
TRBJ2-4,TRBV4-1,.,.,CASSQAISWSLAKNIQYF,TGCGCCAGCAGCCAAGCCATCTCGTGGAGTCTAGCCAAAAACATTCAGTACTTC
TRBJ2-4,TRBV30,TRBD1,once,CALHQGAQSKNIQYF,TGTGCTCTGCATCAGGGGGCCCAATCCAAAAACATTCAGTACTTC
TRBJ2-5,TRBV11-2,TRBD2,.,CASSLVAGGRETQYF,TGTGCCAGCAGCTTAGTTGCGGGAGGGCGGGAGACCCAGTACTTC
TRBJ2-3,TRBV10-3,.,.,CAISRTDTQYF,TGTGCCATCTCAAGGACAGATACGCAGTATTTT
TRBJ2-7,TRBV15,.,.,CATSRIVGLREQYF,TGTGCCACCAGCAGGATCGTAGGGCTAAGGGAGCAGTACTTC
TRBJ2-1,TRBV7-9,.,.,CASSLGVSPANEQFF,TGTGCCAGCAGCTTAGGAGTCTCCCCAGCCAATGAGCAGTTCTTC
TRBJ2-2,TRBV28,TRBD1,.,CATLPRDRNTGELFF,TGTGCCACCTTGCCCCGGGACAGGAACACCGGGGAGCTGTTTTTT
TRBJ2-7,TRBV29-1,TRBD1,once,CSVRDREHEQYF,TGCAGCGTCCGGGACAGGGAGCACGAGCAGTACTTC
TRBJ2-5,TRBV11-2,TRBD1,.,CASSLTGAEETQYF,TGTGCCAGCAGCTTAACAGGGGCAGAAGAGACCCAGTACTTC
TRBJ2-1,TRBV9,TRBD2,.,CASSVGRGSTNEQFF,TGTGCCAGCAGCGTGGGACGCGGGAGTACGAATGAGCAGTTCTTC
TRBJ2-3,TRBV19,.,.,CATKYATAVSTDTQYF,TGTGCCACAAAGTATGCGACAGCGGTCAGCACAGATACGCAGTATTTT
TRBJ2-7,TRBV5-6,.,.,CASSLLNRRSGNEQYF,TGTGCCAGCAGCTTGCTGAATCGACGGAGTGGGAACGAGCAGTACTTC
TRBJ2-1,TRBV28,TRBD1,.,CASSSGTAFYNEQFF,TGTGCCAGCAGTTCCGGGACAGCTTTCTACAATGAGCAGTTCTTC
TRBJ2-1,TRBV11-2,TRBD2,.,CASSPFLPGWGGEQFF,TGTGCCAGCAGCCCCTTTCTCCCGGGATGGGGGGGTGAGCAGTTCTTC
TRBJ1-5,TRBV30,.,.,CAWNGGGSNQPQHF,TGTGCCTGGAACGGAGGGGGGAGCAATCAGCCCCAGCATTTT
TRBJ2-5,TRBV28,.,.,CASSRQETQYF,TGTGCCAGCAGTAGGCAAGAGACCCAGTACTTC
TRBJ1-1,TRBV27,TRBD1,.,CASSLSGQGPWRVALPMNTEAFF,TGTGCCAGCAGTTTGTCAGGACAGGGGCCGTGGAGGGTCGCACTTCCCATGAACACTGAAGCTTTCTTT
TRBJ2-1,TRBV18,TRBD2,.,CASSPGLAGDEQFF,TGTGCCAGCTCACCCGGACTAGCGGGAGATGAGCAGTTCTTC
TRBJ1-1,TRBV6-6,.,.,CASSSGGTEAFF,TGTGCCAGCAGTTCAGGCGGTACTGAAGCTTTCTTT
TRBJ2-3,TRBV2,TRBD2,.,CASSEQGLAGIAQYF,TGTGCCAGCAGTGAACAAGGACTAGCGGGAATAGCGCAGTATTTT
TRBJ2-3,TRBV29-1,.,.,CSATLDTDTQYF,TGCAGCGCAACCCTGGACACAGATACGCAGTATTTT
TRBJ1-5,TRBV11-2,.,.,CASSLDQSNQPQHF,TGTGCCAGCAGCTTAGATCAGAGCAATCAGCCCCAGCATTTT
TRBJ1-6,TRBV19,TRBD1,.,CASSMYPGGYNSPLHF,TGTGCCAGTAGTATGTACCCAGGGGGTTATAATTCACCCCTCCACTTT
TRBJ2-7,TRBV28,TRBD1,.,CASSLGGTGGHEQYF,TGTGCCAGCTCACTAGGGGGGACAGGGGGCCACGAGCAGTACTTC
TRBJ2-3,TRBV27,TRBD2,.,CASSSPGLAGSTDTQYF,TGTGCCAGCAGTTCCCCCGGACTAGCGGGAAGCACAGATACGCAGTATTTT
TRBJ2-5,TRBV18,.,.,CASSPTYQETQYF,TGTGCCAGCTCACCAACGTACCAAGAGACCCAGTACTTC
TRBJ2-5,TRBV7-9,.,.,CASSLAPVRVETQYF,TGTGCCAGCAGCTTAGCGCCGGTGAGGGTGGAGACCCAGTACTTC
TRBJ1-2,TRBV28,.,.,CASRTSGRLGYGYTF,TGTGCCAGCAGGACCTCGGGACGGTTAGGCTATGGCTACACCTTC
TRBJ1-5,TRBV4-1,.,.,CASSQQWDGNQPQHF,TGCGCCAGCAGCCAGCAGTGGGATGGCAATCAGCCCCAGCATTTT
TRBJ2-3,TRBV28,TRBD1,.,CASSLGQGADGTDTQYF,TGTGCCAGCAGTTTGGGGCAGGGGGCGGACGGCACAGATACGCAGTATTTT
TRBJ2-2,TRBV5-1,TRBD1,.,CASSAAGTGRSNTGELFF,TGCGCCAGCAGCGCGGCCGGGACAGGGCGCAGCAACACCGGGGAGCTGTTTTTT
TRBJ1-2,TRBV19,TRBD1,once,CASSLQGVGYGYTF,TGTGCCAGTAGTTTACAGGGGGTCGGCTATGGCTACACCTTC
TRBJ2-1,TRBV5-1,.,.,CASSLPSFNEQFF,TGCGCCAGCAGCTTGCCTAGTTTCAATGAGCAGTTCTTC
TRBJ2-1,TRBV28,TRBD2,once,CASSMAGAPGEQFF,TGTGCCAGCAGTATGGCGGGAGCACCGGGTGAGCAGTTCTTC
TRBJ1-1,TRBV7-2,.,.,CASSWQGIVSEAFF,TGTGCCAGCAGCTGGCAGGGGATAGTCTCTGAAGCTTTCTTT
TRBJ2-1,TRBV9,.,.,CASSVVENEQFF,TGTGCCAGCAGCGTAGTTGAGAATGAGCAGTTCTTC
TRBJ1-2,TRBV28,.,.,CASSLSVGSGYTF,TGTGCCAGCAGTTTATCGGTCGGGTCTGGCTACACCTTC
TRBJ2-1,TRBV4-1,.,.,CASSQGFFSELKGNEQFF,TGCGCCAGCAGCCAAGGGTTTTTTTCGGAGCTCAAGGGGAATGAGCAGTTCTTC
TRBJ1-3,TRBV28,.,.,CASSESPSGNTIYF,TGTGCCAGCAGTGAAAGTCCGTCTGGAAACACCATATATTTT
TRBJ2-2,TRBV18,TRBD2,.,CANKAGANTGELFF,TGTGCCAACAAGGCGGGGGCGAACACCGGGGAGCTGTTTTTT
TRBJ1-2,TRBV19,.,.,CASSAQQGANYGYTF,TGTGCCAGTAGTGCTCAACAGGGAGCTAACTATGGCTACACCTTC
TRBJ2-7,TRBV19,TRBD1,.,CASSISRGSYEQYF,TGTGCCAGTAGTATATCCAGGGGGTCCTACGAGCAGTACTTC